This is a list of T cell receptor beta chains from one sample in a study of T cell changes during pregnancy in multiple sclerosis. Some clones are missing from TCRdb's copy, which holds only in-frame ones; the method was immunoSEQ multiplex PCR. The table lists 85,000 to 120,000 clones, around 90% of them singletons. This material consisted of peripheral blood, taken after pregnancy. Receptors originate from a female donor with multiple sclerosis, enrolled in a pregnancy study. The CDR3 runs from the conserved cysteine through the conserved F or W. D genes are given only for firm matches.

v_call: TRBV4-1; d_call: -; cdr3_aa: CASSQVGSSYNEQFF
v_call: TRBV4-1; d_call: -; cdr3_aa: CASSQGLVGQNIQYF
v_call: TRBV2; d_call: TRBD1; cdr3_aa: CASSEAPLTGWNEKLFF
v_call: TRBV29-1; d_call: -; cdr3_aa: CSVPTGNTYNEQFF
v_call: TRBV11-2; d_call: TRBD2; cdr3_aa: CASRLLAASYEQYF
v_call: TRBV7-9; d_call: -; cdr3_aa: CASSFVTGSTGYTF
v_call: TRBV28; d_call: TRBD2; cdr3_aa: CASSLGTTHTGELFF
v_call: TRBV10-3; d_call: TRBD1; cdr3_aa: CAIGTGTNYGYTF
v_call: TRBV28; d_call: TRBD1; cdr3_aa: CASSPRQGGLSNEKLFF
v_call: TRBV2; d_call: -; cdr3_aa: CASSQNRGGYTF